These T cell receptor beta chains were read from a single sample in a study of cytomegalovirus exposure and HLA in healthy donors. Produced via immunoSEQ multiplex PCR; TCRdb's table is partial and in-frame only. The table shows around 120,000 clones, with approximately 81% occurring only once. Sequencing was carried out using PBMCs. These receptors were collected from a man between 25 and 39 years old in good health and CMV-seropositive. The CDR3 runs from the conserved cysteine through the conserved F or W. D genes are given only for firm matches. Clone sizes are given selectively: once, few, many, or a class where the clone is expanded.

>.|TRBV6-5|.|TRBJ2-1
CASSTHRNEQFF
TGTGCCAGCAGTACACACCGCAATGAGCAGTTCTTC
>.|TRBV4-3|.|TRBJ1-1
CPSSQAARGPREAFF
TGCCCCAGCAGCCAAGCCGCTCGGGGTCCTAGAGAAGCTTTCTTT
>.|TRBV7-9|TRBD1|TRBJ2-5
CASSLRGGLETQYF
TGTGCCAGCAGCTTAAGAGGGGGCCTCGAGACCCAGTACTTC
>.|TRBV10-3|.|TRBJ2-1
CATVRVLSYNEQFF
TGTGCCACCGTCCGGGTGCTGTCCTACAATGAGCAGTTCTTC
>.|TRBV18|.|TRBJ2-6
CASSPSGANVLTF
TGTGCCAGCTCACCTTCAGGGGCCAACGTCCTGACTTTC
>once|TRBV4-1|TRBD2|TRBJ2-5
CASRVGIGGGQETQYF
TGCGCCAGCAGGGTGGGGATCGGGGGGGGACAAGAGACCCAGTACTTC
>.|TRBV6-6|TRBD2|TRBJ2-7
CASRRTSGAYEQYF
TGTGCCAGCAGGAGGACTAGCGGGGCCTACGAGCAGTACTTC
>few|TRBV30|.|TRBJ1-6
CAWSVVGGYSPLHF
TGTGCCTGGAGTGTAGTAGGGGGATACTCACCCCTCCACTTT
>.|TRBV7-6|TRBD2|TRBJ2-1
CASSSRDSGGISEQFF
TGTGCCAGCAGCTCCCGGGATAGCGGGGGGATTAGTGAGCAGTTCTTC
>.|TRBV21-1|.|TRBJ2-7
CASSIRLAGGIYEQYF
TGTGCCAGCAGCATCCGACTAGCGGGGGGCATCTACGAGCAGTACTTC
>.|TRBV18|.|TRBJ1-1
CASSGTGRRNTEAFF
TGTGCCAGCTCGGGTACAGGGCGGAGGAACACTGAAGCTTTCTTT
>.|TRBV9|TRBD2|TRBJ2-1
CASSVAERGAYNEQFF
TGTGCCAGCAGCGTAGCGGAGCGGGGGGCTTACAATGAGCAGTTCTTC
>.|TRBV28|.|TRBJ2-5
CASLNPGVGQYF
TGTGCCAGTTTAAACCCAGGGGTCGGGCAGTACTTC
>.|TRBV9|TRBD1|TRBJ2-5
CASSRGTGGKETQYF
TGTGCCAGCAGCCGCGGGACAGGGGGCAAAGAGACCCAGTACTTC
>.|TRBV21-1|.|TRBJ1-2
CASSREASNYGYTF
TGTGCCAGCAGTCGGGAGGCGTCTAACTATGGCTACACCTTC
>.|TRBV27|.|TRBJ1-6
CASSVPDSPLHF
TGTGCCAGCAGTGTACCAGATTCACCCCTCCACTTT
>.|TRBV7-9|.|TRBJ1-1
CASSQVNTEAFF
TGTGCCAGCAGCCAGGTTAACACTGAAGCTTTCTTT
>.|TRBV5-6|.|TRBJ2-5
CASSFRMRAGETQYF
TGTGCCAGCAGCTTTAGAATGAGGGCGGGGGAGACCCAGTACTTC
>.|TRBV28|TRBD1|TRBJ1-1
CASSPRGQSPEAFF
TGTGCCAGCAGCCCCAGGGGGCAGAGCCCTGAAGCTTTCTTT
>.|TRBV2|.|TRBJ2-1
CASKRRAVYNEQFF
TGTGCCAGCAAGAGGAGGGCGGTCTACAATGAGCAGTTCTTC
>few|TRBV19|.|TRBJ1-2
CASTIGGNYGYTF
TGTGCCAGTACAATCGGGGGGAACTATGGCTACACCTTC
>.|TRBV9|TRBD2|TRBJ2-1
CASTTAGDSYNEQFF
TGTGCCAGCACCACCGCGGGGGACTCCTACAATGAGCAGTTCTTC
>.|TRBV5-5|TRBD2|TRBJ2-7
CASSQNSGSSGEQYF
TGTGCCAGCAGCCAAAATAGCGGGAGCTCTGGCGAGCAGTACTTC
>.|TRBV7-9|TRBD1|TRBJ2-7
CASSPGTGTYEQYF
TGTGCCAGCAGCCCCGGGACAGGGACCTACGAGCAGTACTTC
>.|TRBV27|TRBD1|TRBJ2-1
CASSQSPGTGLGHEQFF
TGTGCCAGCAGTCAATCGCCCGGGACAGGGTTAGGCCATGAGCAGTTCTTC
>.|TRBV7-9|.|TRBJ2-3
CAGRYLPPGTDTQYF
TGTGCCGGGCGGTACCTCCCACCAGGGACAGATACGCAGTATTTT
>.|TRBV19|.|TRBJ2-7
CATNPAGGPYEQYF
TGTGCCACCAACCCGGCAGGGGGGCCCTACGAGCAGTACTTC
>.|TRBV11-1|TRBD1|TRBJ2-2
CASSTRDRYTGELFF
TGTGCCAGCAGCACCCGGGACAGATACACCGGGGAGCTGTTTTTT
>.|TRBV12-2|.|TRBJ2-7
CASRLVAGTSRYYEQYF
TGTGCAAGTCGCTTAGTCGCCGGGACTAGCCGGTACTACGAGCAGTACTTC
>.|TRBV27|TRBD1|TRBJ1-2
CASSLTGGFGYTF
TGTGCCAGCAGTTTAACAGGGGGCTTTGGCTACACCTTC
>once|TRBV5-1|TRBD2|TRBJ2-7
CASSLAGNEQYF
TGCGCCAGCAGCTTAGCGGGGAACGAGCAGTACTTC
>.|TRBV19|TRBD1|TRBJ1-2
CASRRSSGGREGYTF
TGTGCCAGTAGACGGTCCTCAGGGGGCCGGGAGGGCTACACCTTC
>.|TRBV5-1|TRBD1|TRBJ1-4
CASSQDRATNEKLFF
TGCGCCAGCAGCCAAGACAGGGCAACTAATGAAAAACTGTTTTTT
>.|TRBV11-2|TRBD2|TRBJ2-5
CASSWGLAGVHQETQYF
TGTGCCAGCAGCTGGGGACTAGCGGGGGTCCACCAAGAGACCCAGTACTTC
>.|TRBV5-6|TRBD2|TRBJ2-2
CASSELGLATNTGELFF
TGTGCCAGCAGCGAACTCGGACTAGCGACGAACACCGGGGAGCTGTTTTTT
>.|TRBV7-2|.|TRBJ2-1
CASSVTGTSNEQFF
TGTGCCAGCAGCGTAACCGGGACTTCCAATGAGCAGTTCTTC
>.|TRBV29-1|TRBD1|TRBJ1-6
CSARTGPDNSPLHF
TGCAGCGCCCGGACAGGGCCGGATAATTCACCCCTCCACTTT
>.|TRBV9|TRBD1|TRBJ2-7
CASSVKSPDRVSSYEQYF
TGTGCCAGCAGCGTAAAATCCCCGGACAGGGTAAGCTCCTACGAGCAGTACTTC
>.|TRBV7-2|TRBD2|TRBJ2-1
CASSLEGWTSGGYNEQFF
TGTGCCAGCAGCTTAGAGGGGTGGACTAGCGGGGGGTACAATGAGCAGTTCTTC
>.|TRBV14|.|TRBJ2-6
CASRRGSGANVLTF
TGTGCCAGCAGGCGAGGCTCTGGGGCCAACGTCCTGACTTTC
>few|TRBV7-3|TRBD2|TRBJ2-1
CASSQGLAVYNEQFF
TGTGCCAGCAGCCAGGGACTAGCAGTCTACAATGAGCAGTTCTTC
>.|TRBV7-2|TRBD2|TRBJ2-5
CASSQTSGLYQETQYF
TGTGCCAGCAGCCAGACTAGCGGGCTTTACCAAGAGACCCAGTACTTC
>.|TRBV4-1|.|TRBJ2-7
CASSQRWRGPYEQYF
TGCGCCAGCAGCCAACGCTGGCGGGGACCCTACGAGCAGTACTTC
>few|TRBV25-1|.|TRBJ1-5
CASSGPEGEGDQPQHF
TGTGCCAGCAGTGGCCCCGAAGGGGAGGGTGATCAGCCCCAGCATTTT
>.|TRBV4-1|.|TRBJ2-7
CASSQDKGWDEQYF
TGCGCCAGCAGCCAAGATAAGGGGTGGGACGAGCAGTACTTC
>few|TRBV5-4|TRBD2|TRBJ2-1
CASSFSGGTDNEQFF
TGTGCCAGCAGCTTTAGCGGGGGTACCGACAATGAGCAGTTCTTC
>.|TRBV29-1|TRBD1|TRBJ1-2
CSVAGGDVYGYTF
TGCAGCGTTGCAGGGGGTGACGTCTATGGCTACACCTTC
>.|TRBV21-1|.|TRBJ2-1
CASSKALGGPKEITEQFF
TGTGCCAGCAGCAAAGCGCTTGGGGGCCCAAAAGAAATAACTGAGCAGTTCTTC